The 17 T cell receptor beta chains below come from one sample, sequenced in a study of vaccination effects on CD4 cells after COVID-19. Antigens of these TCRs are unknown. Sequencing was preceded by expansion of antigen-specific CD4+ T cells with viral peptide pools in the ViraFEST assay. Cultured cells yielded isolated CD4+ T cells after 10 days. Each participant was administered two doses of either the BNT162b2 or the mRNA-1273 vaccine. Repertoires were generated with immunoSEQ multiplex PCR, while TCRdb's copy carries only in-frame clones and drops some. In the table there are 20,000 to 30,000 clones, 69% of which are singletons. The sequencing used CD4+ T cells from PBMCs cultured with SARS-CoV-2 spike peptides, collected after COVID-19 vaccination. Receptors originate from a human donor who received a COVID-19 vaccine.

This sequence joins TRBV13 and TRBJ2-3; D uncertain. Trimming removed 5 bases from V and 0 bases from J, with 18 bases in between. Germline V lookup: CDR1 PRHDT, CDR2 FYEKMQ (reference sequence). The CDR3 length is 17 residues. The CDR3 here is CASSQPWGTSSTDTQYF. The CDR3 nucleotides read TGTGCCAGCAGCCAACCCTGGGGAACCTCTAGCACAGATACGCAGTATTTT. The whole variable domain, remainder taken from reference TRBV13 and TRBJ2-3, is AAGVIQSPRHLIKEKRETATLKCYPIPRHDTVYWYQQGPGQDPQFLISFYEKMQSDKGSIPDRFSAQQFSDYHSELNMSSLELGDSALYFCASSQPWGTSSTDTQYFGPGTRLTVL.

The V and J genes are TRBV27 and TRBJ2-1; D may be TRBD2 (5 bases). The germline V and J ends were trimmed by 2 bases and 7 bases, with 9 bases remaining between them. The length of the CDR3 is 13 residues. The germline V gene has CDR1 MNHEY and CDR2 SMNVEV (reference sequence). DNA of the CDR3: TGTGCCAGCAGTTTAGGACTTTGGAATGAGCAGTTCTTC. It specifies CASSLGLWNEQFF.

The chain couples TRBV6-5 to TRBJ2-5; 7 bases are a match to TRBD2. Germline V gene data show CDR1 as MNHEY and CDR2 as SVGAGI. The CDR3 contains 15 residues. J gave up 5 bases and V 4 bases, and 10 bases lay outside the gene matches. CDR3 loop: CASSLKTSPRETQYF. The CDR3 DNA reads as TGTGCCAGCAGTTTAAAGACTAGCCCACGGGAGACCCAGTACTTC.

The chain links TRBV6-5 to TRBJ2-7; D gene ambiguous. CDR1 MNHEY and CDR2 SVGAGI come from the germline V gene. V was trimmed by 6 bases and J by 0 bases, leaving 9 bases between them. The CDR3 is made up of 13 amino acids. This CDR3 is CASRTDNSYEQYF. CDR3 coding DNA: TGTGCCAGCAGGACCGACAACTCCTACGAGCAGTACTTC.

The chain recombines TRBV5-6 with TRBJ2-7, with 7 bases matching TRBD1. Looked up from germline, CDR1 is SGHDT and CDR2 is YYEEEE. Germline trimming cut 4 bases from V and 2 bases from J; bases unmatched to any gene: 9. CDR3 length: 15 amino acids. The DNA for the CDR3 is TGTGCCAGCAGCGTAGGGACAGCCAGTCCCTACGAGCAGTACTTC. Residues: CASSVGTASPYEQYF.

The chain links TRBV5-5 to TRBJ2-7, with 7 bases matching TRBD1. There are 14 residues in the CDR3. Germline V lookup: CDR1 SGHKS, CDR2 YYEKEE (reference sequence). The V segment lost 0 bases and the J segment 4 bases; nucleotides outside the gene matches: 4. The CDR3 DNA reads TGTGCCAGCAGCTTGGCTGCCAGGGGGTACGAGCAGTACTTC. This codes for CASSLAARGYEQYF. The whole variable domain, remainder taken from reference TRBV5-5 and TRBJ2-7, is DAGVTQSPTHLIKTRGQQVTLRCSPISGHKSVSWYQQVLGQGPQFIFQYYEKEERGRGNFPDRFSARQFPNYSSELNVNALLLGDSALYLCASSLAARGYEQYFGPGTRLTVT.

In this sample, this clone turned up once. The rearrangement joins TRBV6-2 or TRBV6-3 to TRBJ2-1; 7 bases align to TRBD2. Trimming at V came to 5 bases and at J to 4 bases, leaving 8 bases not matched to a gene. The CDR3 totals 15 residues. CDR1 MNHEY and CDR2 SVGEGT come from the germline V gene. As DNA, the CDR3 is TGTGCCAGCAGTGCTTCTAGCGGTCCATACAATGAGCAGTTCTTC. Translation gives CASSASSGPYNEQFF.

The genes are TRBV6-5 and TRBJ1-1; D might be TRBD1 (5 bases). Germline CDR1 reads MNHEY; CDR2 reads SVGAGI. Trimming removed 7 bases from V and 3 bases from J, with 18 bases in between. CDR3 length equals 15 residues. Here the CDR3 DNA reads TGTGCCAGCACCCGATGGGGGGACGGAGACACTGAAGCTTTCTTT. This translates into CASTRWGDGDTEAFF.

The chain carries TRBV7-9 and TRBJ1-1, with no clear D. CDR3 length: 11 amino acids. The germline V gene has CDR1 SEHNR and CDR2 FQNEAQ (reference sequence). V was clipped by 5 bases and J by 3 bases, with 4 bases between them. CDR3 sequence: CASSPYTEAFF. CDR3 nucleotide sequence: TGTGCCAGCAGCCCATACACTGAAGCTTTCTTT.

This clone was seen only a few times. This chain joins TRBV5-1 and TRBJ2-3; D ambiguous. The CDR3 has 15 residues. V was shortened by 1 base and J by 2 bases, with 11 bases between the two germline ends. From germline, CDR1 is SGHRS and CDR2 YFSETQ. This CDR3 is CASSLYSPLTDTQYF. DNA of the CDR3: TGCGCCAGCAGCTTGTACTCCCCACTCACAGATACGCAGTATTTT.

The CDR3 protein is CAIRGTESGASGGELFF. For the CDR3, the DNA is TGTGCCATCAGGGGGACAGAGTCCGGGGCTTCCGGCGGGGAGCTGTTTTTT. The chain has TRBV10-3 and TRBJ2-2; 7 bases match TRBD1. Trimming cost V 6 bases and J 7 bases; bases outside gene matches: 17. The CDR3 is 17 amino acids. CDR1 ENHRY and CDR2 SYGVKD come from the germline V gene.

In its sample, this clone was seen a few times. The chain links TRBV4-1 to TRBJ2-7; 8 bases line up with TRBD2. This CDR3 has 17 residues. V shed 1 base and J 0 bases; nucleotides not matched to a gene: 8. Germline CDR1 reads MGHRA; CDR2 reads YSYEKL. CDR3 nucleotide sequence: TGCGCCAGCAGCCAAGTAATTCGGCGGGGGGACTCCTACGAGCAGTACTTC. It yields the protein CASSQVIRRGDSYEQYF.

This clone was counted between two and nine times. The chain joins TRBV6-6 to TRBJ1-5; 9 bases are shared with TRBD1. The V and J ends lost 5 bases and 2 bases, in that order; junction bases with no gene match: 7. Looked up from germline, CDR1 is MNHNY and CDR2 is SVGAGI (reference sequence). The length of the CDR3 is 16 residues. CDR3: CASSPGTGSGNQPQHF. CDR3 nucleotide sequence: TGTGCCAGCAGTCCCGGGACAGGGTCGGGCAATCAGCCCCAGCATTTT.

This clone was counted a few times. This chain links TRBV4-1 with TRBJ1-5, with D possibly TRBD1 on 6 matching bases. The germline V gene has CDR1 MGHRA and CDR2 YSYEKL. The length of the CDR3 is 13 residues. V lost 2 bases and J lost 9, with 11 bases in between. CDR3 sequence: CASSQILQGPQHF. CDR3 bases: TGCGCCAGCAGCCAAATACTACAGGGGCCCCAGCATTTT.

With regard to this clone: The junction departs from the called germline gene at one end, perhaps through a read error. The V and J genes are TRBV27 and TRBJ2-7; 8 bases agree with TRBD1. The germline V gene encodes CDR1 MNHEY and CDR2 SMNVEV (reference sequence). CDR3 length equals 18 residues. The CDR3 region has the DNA TGTGCCAGCAGCTTATCATACCCCCGGACAGGGTCTTCCTACGAGCAGTACTTC. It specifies CASSLSYPRTGSSYEQYF.

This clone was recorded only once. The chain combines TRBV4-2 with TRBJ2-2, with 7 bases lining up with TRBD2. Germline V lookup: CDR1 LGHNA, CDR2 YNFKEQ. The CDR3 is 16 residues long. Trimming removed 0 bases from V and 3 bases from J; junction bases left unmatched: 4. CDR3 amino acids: CASSQEAGLDTGELFF. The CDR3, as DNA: TGTGCCAGCAGCCAAGAAGCGGGGCTGGACACCGGGGAGCTGTTTTTT.

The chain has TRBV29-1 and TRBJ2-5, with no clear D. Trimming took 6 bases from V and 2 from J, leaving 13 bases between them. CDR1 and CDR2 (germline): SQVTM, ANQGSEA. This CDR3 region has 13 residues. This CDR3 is CSVQGMGQETQYF. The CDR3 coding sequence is TGCAGCGTCCAAGGTATGGGTCAAGAGACCCAGTACTTC. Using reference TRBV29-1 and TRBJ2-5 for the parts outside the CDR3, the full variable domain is SAVISQKPSRDICQRGTSLTIQCQVDSQVTMMFWYRQQPGQSLTLIATANQGSEATYESGFVIDKFPISRPNLTFSTLTVSNMSPEDSSIYLCSVQGMGQETQYFGPGTRLLVL.